The rows below give T cell receptor beta chains drawn from one sample of a study of blood T cells in healthy people across ages. Each CDR3 protein gets one entry after TCRdb re-called the 5' RACE reads with MiXCR. The data hold over 600,000 distinct CDR3 sequences, with about 47% observed a single time. Specimen: blood. The receptors come from a man of 80 years or more in good health. Both conserved end residues are part of each CDR3. Each record gives: J gene, D gene, clone size, V gene, CDR3 DNA, CDR3 protein. D genes are given only for firm matches. Clone size appears in some rows only: once, few, many, or a class for an expanded clone.

TRBJ1-1 | NA | NA | TRBV5-6 | TGTGCCAGCAGCCCTGGGGGTGACCCTGAAGCTTTCTTT | CASSPGGDPEAFF
TRBJ2-1 | TRBD2 | NA | TRBV29-1 | TGCAGCGTTGAAACTAGCGAAGAGCAGTTCTTC | CSVETSEEQFF
TRBJ2-3 | NA | NA | TRBV28 | TGTGCCAGCAGTAGAACAGGCCTCACAGATACGCAGTATTTT | CASSRTGLTDTQYF
TRBJ2-5 | NA | few | TRBV20-1 | TGCAGTGCCCCCGGTAATGGAGAGACCCAGTACTTC | CSAPGNGETQYF
TRBJ2-7 | TRBD2 | NA | TRBV28 | TGTGCCAGCTCCCTGGGGGGGATTAGGTCCTACAATGAGCAGTACTTC | CASSLGGIRSYNEQYF
TRBJ2-2 | NA | NA | TRBV6-5 | TGTGCCAGCAGGCTTTTGGGCGCGGGGAACACCGGGGAGCTGTTTTTT | CASRLLGAGNTGELFF
TRBJ2-5 | NA | NA | TRBV5-1 | TGCGCCAGCAGCTTGATGCCTAGCAGGGAGACCCAGTACTTC | CASSLMPSRETQYF
TRBJ2-7 | NA | NA | TRBV4-2 | TGTGCCAGCAGCCAAGAGAAAGGAAGCTCCTACAATGAGCAGTACTTC | CASSQEKGSSYNEQYF
TRBJ2-3 | NA | few | TRBV7-2 | TGTGCCAGCAGCTTAGGGAGCGGGCACCCAGATACGCAGTATTTT | CASSLGSGHPDTQYF
TRBJ2-5 | NA | few | TRBV7-9 | TGTGCCAGCAGCTTAGCGAAAGCGGACCCCCGGGAGACCCAGTACTTC | CASSLAKADPRETQYF
TRBJ1-5 | NA | once | TRBV20-1 | TGCAGTGCCCCCCCGCGGGGGGGTGGTAGCAATCAGCCCCAGCATTTT | CSAPPRGGGSNQPQHF
TRBJ1-4 | NA | few | TRBV14 | TGTGCCAGCAGCCAAGAGGGGGGGACGGCTAATGAAAAACTGTTTTTT | CASSQEGGTANEKLFF
TRBJ1-5 | NA | NA | TRBV29-1 | TGCAGCGCCGGTACAGTTAATCAGCCCCAGCATTTT | CSAGTVNQPQHF
TRBJ1-4 | NA | few | TRBV2 | TGTGCCAGCAATGTGGGATTAACTGAAAAACTGTTTTTT | CASNVGLTEKLFF
TRBJ2-3 | TRBD2 | NA | TRBV24-1 | TGTGCCACCAGTCAACCAGCGGGACGCACAGATACGCAGTATTTT | CATSQPAGRTDTQYF
TRBJ2-1 | NA | NA | TRBV7-9 | TGTGCCGGAAGTGGGAACACTCACAATGAGCAGTTCTTC | CAGSGNTHNEQFF
TRBJ2-5 | TRBD1 | few | TRBV10-3 | TGTGCCATCAAACGACAGGGGGCAGGCCAAGAGACCCAGTACTTC | CAIKRQGAGQETQYF
TRBJ2-2 | NA | once | TRBV30 | TGTGCCTGGAGTCCGGGGACGAACACCGGGGAGCTGTTTTTT | CAWSPGTNTGELFF
TRBJ2-7 | NA | few | TRBV30 | TGTGCCTGGAGTGTAAGGGGGAGCCACGAGCAGTACTTC | CAWSVRGSHEQYF
TRBJ2-2 | NA | few | TRBV3-1 | TGTGCCAGCAGCCAACAAGGGACAACCGGGGAGCTGTTTTTT | CASSQQGTTGELFF
TRBJ2-5 | NA | NA | TRBV20-1 | TGCAGTGCTAGAATATATCAAGAGACCCAGTACTTC | CSARIYQETQYF
TRBJ2-1 | TRBD1 | NA | TRBV19 | TGTGCCAGTAGAGCTTTGGACAGGGTCTCCTACAATGAGCAGTTCTTC | CASRALDRVSYNEQFF
TRBJ1-5 | TRBD1 | NA | TRBV19 | TGTGCCAGTAGTCAAGGACAGGGGGCATATCAGCCCCAGCATTTT | CASSQGQGAYQPQHF
TRBJ2-3 | NA | NA | TRBV20-1 | TGCAGTGCTAGAGCTTGGGGTAGCACAGATACGCAGTATTTT | CSARAWGSTDTQYF
TRBJ2-7 | NA | NA | TRBV5-1 | TGCGCCAGCAGCTTGGCCACAGGGGAGGGCCGCGAGCAGTACTTC | CASSLATGEGREQYF
TRBJ2-5 | NA | NA | TRBV15 | TGTGCCACCAGCAGTCTAAAGGCGGGACAGTACCAAGAGACCCAGTACTTC | CATSSLKAGQYQETQYF
TRBJ2-1 | NA | NA | TRBV3-1 | TGTGCCAGCAGCCCCCCTACTATCACCTACAATGAGCAGTTCTTC | CASSPPTITYNEQFF
TRBJ1-2 | NA | few | TRBV7-2 | TGTGCCAGCAGCTTAAGACAGTCGCAGGTGAACTATGGCTACACCTTC | CASSLRQSQVNYGYTF
TRBJ2-5 | NA | NA | TRBV11-3 | TGTGCCAGCAGCAAACGACAGAGGGAAGAGACCCAGTACTTC | CASSKRQREETQYF
TRBJ1-2 | TRBD1 | few | TRBV29-1 | TGCAGCGTTGATCCGGGGACAGGGGGTAGTGGCTACACCTTC | CSVDPGTGGSGYTF
TRBJ1-2 | TRBD1 | NA | TRBV12-3/TRBV12-4 | TGTGCCAGCAGCTCCGGGACAGGGGGACGTGGCTACACCTTC | CASSSGTGGRGYTF
TRBJ2-1 | NA | NA | TRBV5-6 | TGTGCCAGCAGCCCCCGGGATACGGTCGGGCAGTTCTTC | CASSPRDTVGQFF
TRBJ1-1 | NA | once | TRBV9 | TGTGCCAGCAGCGTAGTTCTGGCCGAGAACACTGAAGCTTTCTTT | CASSVVLAENTEAFF
TRBJ1-1 | TRBD1 | few | TRBV20-1 | TGCAGTGCTGCAGGGGGCTCGGTGAACACTGAAGCTTTCTTT | CSAAGGSVNTEAFF
TRBJ2-3 | NA | many | TRBV12-3/TRBV12-4 | TGTGCCAGCAGTTTAAGAGATACGCAGTATTTT | CASSLRDTQYF
TRBJ2-1 | TRBD2 | NA | TRBV10-3 | TGTGCCATCAGTGGGTCTTCGGGGAGGGGTCAGGATGAGCAGTTCTTC | CAISGSSGRGQDEQFF
TRBJ2-7 | TRBD1 | NA | TRBV4-2 | TGTGCCAGCAGCCAAGGGGGACAGGGGGGCCCCTACGAGCAGTACTTC | CASSQGGQGGPYEQYF
TRBJ1-1 | NA | NA | TRBV6-1 | TGTGCCAGCAGCCCGGAAGAACCGGGACATACCACCTTGGGCACTGAAGCTTTCTTT | CASSPEEPGHTTLGTEAFF
TRBJ2-3 | TRBD2 | NA | TRBV29-1 | TGCAGCGTGGCGACTAGCGGCATCACAGATACGCAGTATTTT | CSVATSGITDTQYF
TRBJ2-2 | TRBD2 | once | TRBV2 | TGTGCCAGCAGTGTACAGTCTAGCGGCCTTTCCGGGGAGCTGTTTTTT | CASSVQSSGLSGELFF
TRBJ1-2 | TRBD1 | NA | TRBV5-6 | TGTGCCAGCAGCTCTTCCGGGACAGGCGAGACCTTCTATGGCTACACCTTC | CASSSSGTGETFYGYTF
TRBJ2-5 | NA | NA | TRBV5-1 | TGCGCCAGCAGCTTTGCAGCCACAGGGGAGACCCAGTACTTC | CASSFAATGETQYF
TRBJ2-7 | NA | few | TRBV12-3/TRBV12-4 | TGTGCCAGCAGGCTGAGTAGGGGCTCCATCTGGTACGAGCAGTACTTC | CASRLSRGSIWYEQYF
TRBJ2-7 | TRBD2 | NA | TRBV20-1 | TGCAGTGCTAATGGGAGAGGACTAGCGCCAGGCGAGCAGTACTTC | CSANGRGLAPGEQYF
TRBJ1-1 | NA | NA | TRBV10-3 | TGTGCCATCAGTGACCCTCAGGGGCACGGTGAAGCTTTCTTT | CAISDPQGHGEAFF
TRBJ2-7 | TRBD1 | NA | TRBV18 | TGTGCCAGCTCACTTGGGACAGGGGGTCACTACGAGCAGTACTTC | CASSLGTGGHYEQYF
TRBJ2-1 | TRBD2 | NA | TRBV6-2/TRBV6-3 | TGTGCCAGCAGCCCCGGACTAGCGGGGTCACTAAGGGATGAGCAGTTCTTC | CASSPGLAGSLRDEQFF
TRBJ1-2 | TRBD1 | few | TRBV7-2 | TGTGCCAGCAGCTTCAGGGGGGAAGGGGGCTACACCTTC | CASSFRGEGGYTF
TRBJ2-7 | NA | many | TRBV28 | TGTGCCAGCAGTTCCCCCTACGAGCAGTACTTC | CASSSPYEQYF
TRBJ2-3 | TRBD2 | NA | TRBV5-1 | TGCGCCAGCAGCCAAATACTAGCGGGGTCAGATACGCAGTATTTT | CASSQILAGSDTQYF
TRBJ2-5 | TRBD2 | NA | TRBV7-2 | TGTGCCAGCAGCATGGACATAGGCGGGGGGGGGATGAGTTTAGAGACCCAGTACTTC | CASSMDIGGGGMSLETQYF
TRBJ2-1 | TRBD2 | NA | TRBV29-1 | TGCGGCGTTCAAAGCGGGACTTCCCAAAATGAGCAGTTCTTC | CGVQSGTSQNEQFF
TRBJ1-2 | NA | NA | TRBV7-9 | TGTGCCAGCAGCTTAGAGGGGGTTTCTTACTATGGCTACACCTTC | CASSLEGVSYYGYTF
TRBJ2-4 | NA | few | TRBV20-1 | TGCAGTGCCCCCCTAGGGGAGACCAAAAACATTCAGTACTTC | CSAPLGETKNIQYF
TRBJ2-1 | NA | NA | TRBV20-1 | TGCAGTGCTAGAGCGTCAGAATACAATGAGCAGTTCTTC | CSARASEYNEQFF
TRBJ1-1 | NA | NA | TRBV20-1 | TGCAGTGCTAGAGAACGTTGTGGCGCTTTCTTT | CSARERCGAFF
TRBJ2-1 | TRBD2 | few | TRBV20-1 | TGCAGTGCTGGTCATAGCGGGAGGCCATACAATGAGCAGTTCTTC | CSAGHSGRPYNEQFF
TRBJ1-2 | NA | NA | TRBV6-6 | TGTGCCAGCAGACCCCGACAGATCTATGGCTACACCTTC | CASRPRQIYGYTF